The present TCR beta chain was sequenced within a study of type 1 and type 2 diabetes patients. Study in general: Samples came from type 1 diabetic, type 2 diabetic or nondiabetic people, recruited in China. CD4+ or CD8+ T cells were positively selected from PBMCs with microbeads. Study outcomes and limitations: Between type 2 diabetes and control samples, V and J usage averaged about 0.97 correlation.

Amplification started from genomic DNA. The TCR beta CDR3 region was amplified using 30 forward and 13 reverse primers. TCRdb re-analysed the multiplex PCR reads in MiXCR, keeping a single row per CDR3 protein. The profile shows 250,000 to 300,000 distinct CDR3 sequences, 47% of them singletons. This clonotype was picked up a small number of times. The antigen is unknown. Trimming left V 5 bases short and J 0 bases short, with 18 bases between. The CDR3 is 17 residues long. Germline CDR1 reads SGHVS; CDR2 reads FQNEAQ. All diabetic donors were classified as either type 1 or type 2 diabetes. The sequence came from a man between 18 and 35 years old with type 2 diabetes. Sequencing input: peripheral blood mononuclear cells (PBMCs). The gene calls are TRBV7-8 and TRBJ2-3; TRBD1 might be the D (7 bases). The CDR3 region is CASSQGGSGTSTDTQYF. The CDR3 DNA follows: TGTGCCAGCAGCCAGGGGGGTAGCGGAACTAGCACAGATACGCAGTATTTT.